This passage covers 17 T cell receptor beta chains from one sample sequenced in a study of cytomegalovirus exposure and HLA in healthy donors. TCRdb keeps only in-frame clones here, not all; method: immunoSEQ multiplex PCR. The sample carries approximately 98,000 clones, more than 90% recorded once. Sequenced sample: PBMCs. The receptor source for this set is a woman between 18 and 30 years old in good health and CMV-seronegative.

The chain joins TRBV11-2 to TRBJ2-7; 7 nucleotides line up with TRBD1. This CDR3 region has 15 residues. V gave up 4 bases and J gave up 2 bases; unmatched junction bases: 8. CDR1 SGHAT and CDR2 FQNNGV come from the germline V gene. The CDR3 DNA reads as TGTGCCAGCAGCTACTACTCCGGGACAGCCTACGAGCAGTACTTC. Protein: CASSYYSGTAYEQYF.

J is TRBJ1-2 and V is TRBV19; D not certain. CDR1 LNHDA and CDR2 SQIVND come from the germline V gene (reference sequence). V was shortened by 3 bases and J by 11 bases, with 19 bases between the two germline ends. The CDR3 consists of 14 residues. The CDR3 sequence: CASSIEAAELSYTF. CDR3 in DNA: TGTGCCAGTAGTATCGAGGCAGCAGAATTGAGTTACACCTTC.

This sequence joins TRBV11-2 and TRBJ2-5; 8 bases are a match to TRBD1. The ends lost 4 bases at V and 4 bases at J; junction bases unmatched: 11. Germline V gives CDR1 SGHAT, CDR2 FQNNGV. The CDR3 extends over 16 amino acids. CDR3 in amino acids: CASSSIRGRFGETQYF. The DNA of the CDR3 is TGTGCCAGCAGCTCCATCAGGGGGCGATTCGGAGAGACCCAGTACTTC.

The V and J genes are TRBV27 and TRBJ2-3, with 11 bases fitting TRBD2. V shed 4 bases and J 6 bases; nucleotides not matched to a gene: 6. CDR1 is MNHEY, CDR2 SMNVEV, per germline (reference sequence). CDR3 length: 15 amino acids. CDR3 DNA sequence: TGTGCCAGCAGTTCCGGGACTAGCGGAATCGATACGCAGTATTTT. Its translation: CASSSGTSGIDTQYF.

The chain couples TRBV7-9 to TRBJ2-5, with D unresolved. Germline V gene sequence: CDR1 SEHNR, CDR2 FQNEAQ (reference sequence). The CDR3 consists of 14 residues. Trimming stripped 5 bases from V and 5 bases from J, with 15 bases between. The CDR3 reads CASSPQLMEETQYF. The CDR3 DNA reads as TGTGCCAGCAGCCCCCAGTTAATGGAGGAGACCCAGTACTTC. Based on the CDR3 plus reference TRBV7-9 and TRBJ2-5, the full variable domain is DTGVSQNPRHKITKRGQNVTFRCDPISEHNRLYWYRQTLGQGPEFLTYFQNEAQLEKSRLLSDRFSAERPKGSFSTLEIQRTEQGDSAMYLCASSPQLMEETQYFGPGTRLLVL.

The chain carries TRBV28 and TRBJ1-2; TRBD1 is a possible D gene (6 bases). V lost 7 bases and J lost 1, with 19 bases in between. The CDR3 sequence is 16 residues long. From germline, CDR1 is MDHEN and CDR2 SYDVKM. CDR3 nucleotides: TGTGCCAGCATTCAATTGGGGCAGGGACATAACTATGGCTACACCTTC. This codes for CASIQLGQGHNYGYTF.

The chain combines TRBV19 with TRBJ2-7; 7 nucleotides match TRBD1. Trimming cost V 5 bases and J 0 bases; bases outside gene matches: 4. The CDR3 totals 14 residues. Germline CDR1 reads LNHDA; CDR2 reads SQIVND (reference sequence). CDR3: CASSFRGSSYEQYF. The DNA for the CDR3 is TGTGCCAGTAGTTTCAGGGGGAGCTCCTACGAGCAGTACTTC. The variable domain in full, completed from reference TRBV19 and TRBJ2-7, reads DGGITQSPKYLFRKEGQNVTLSCEQNLNHDAMYWYRQDPGQGLRLIYYSQIVNDFQKGDIAEGYSVSREKKESFPLTVTSAQKNPTAFYLCASSFRGSSYEQYFGPGTRLTVT.

This chain connects TRBV28 to TRBJ2-1; D unclear. V shed 3 bases and J shed 3 bases, with 15 bases lying between them. CDR1 MDHEN and CDR2 SYDVKM come from the germline V gene. The CDR3 has 16 residues. DNA for the CDR3: TGTGCCAGCAGTTTCGCTCAGTCCTCCCACTACAATGAGCAGTTCTTC. Protein product: CASSFAQSSHYNEQFF.

The V gene is TRBV7-9, the J gene TRBJ2-5; 9 bases fit TRBD2. This CDR3 is built from 18 residues. The germline V gene encodes CDR1 SEHNR and CDR2 FQNEAQ (reference sequence). Trimming cost V 6 bases and J 5 bases; bases outside gene matches: 19. DNA of the CDR3: TGTGCCAGCAGTTCTCCCCTGGTGGCGGGGGGGCAGGGCGAGACCCAGTACTTC. Amino acids: CASSSPLVAGGQGETQYF.

The chain joins TRBV27 to TRBJ2-1; 8 nucleotides align to TRBD1. This CDR3 is 14 amino acids long. J was trimmed by 3 bases and V by 7 bases; bases with no gene match: 5. CDR1 and CDR2 (germline): MNHEY, SMNVEV (reference sequence). CDR3 region: CASNPGTGYNEQFF. CDR3 DNA sequence: TGTGCCAGCAATCCCGGGACAGGCTACAATGAGCAGTTCTTC.

A single count supports this clone. The CDR3 DNA follows: TGCGCCAGCAGCCGGACTTGGAACACTGAAGCTTTCTTT. Amino acids: CASSRTWNTEAFF. The chain uses TRBV4-3 and TRBJ1-1; D is unresolved. V gave up 4 bases and J gave up 1 base, with 7 bases separating them. Looked up from germline, CDR1 is LGHNA and CDR2 is YSLEER. This CDR3 region has 13 residues.

The rearrangement joins TRBV27 to TRBJ2-1; 11 bases map to TRBD2. V trimming: 4 bases; J trimming: 1 base; junction bases outside the gene matches: 15. Germline lookup yields CDR1 MNHEY and CDR2 SMNVEV (reference sequence). The CDR3 length is 20 residues. CDR3 region: CASSSLRGLAGGRSYNEQFF. The CDR3 region has the DNA TGTGCCAGCAGTTCGCTCAGGGGGCTAGCGGGGGGCCGATCCTACAATGAGCAGTTCTTC.

The genes are TRBV7-2 and TRBJ2-3, with a tentative D call TRBD2 (7 bases). Germline V CDR1 and CDR2: SGHTA, FQGNSA. With 2 bases removed from V and 1 base from J, the gap between germline ends came to 13 bases. The CDR3 is 16 residues long. CDR3 region: CASSLWGGRGTDTQYF. The CDR3, as DNA: TGTGCCAGCAGCTTATGGGGGGGGCGGGGCACAGATACGCAGTATTTT.

The CDR3 here is CASSLGGGAGEKLFF. The CDR3 DNA reads as TGCGCCAGCAGCTTGGGAGGGGGGGCCGGTGAAAAACTGTTTTTT. This chain uses TRBV5-1 with TRBJ1-4, with a weak D call TRBD1 (6 bases). The germline CDR1 and CDR2 sequences are SGHRS and YFSETQ. This CDR3 comprises 15 residues. V was cut by 0 bases and J by 7 bases, with 13 bases left in between.

This clone was seen more than once but under ten times. This sequence joins TRBV15 and TRBJ1-5; tentative D call: TRBD1 (6 bases). With 1 base removed from V and 4 bases from J, the gap between germline ends came to 8 bases. The length of the CDR3 is 14 residues. Germline loops: CDR1 LNHNV, CDR2 YYDKDF (reference sequence). CDR3: CATSRVDRNQPQHF. CDR3 DNA sequence: TGTGCCACCAGCAGAGTCGACAGGAATCAGCCCCAGCATTTT.

This clone was recorded only once. The V gene is TRBV5-8, the J gene TRBJ1-1; D is undetermined. Germline lookup yields CDR1 SGHTS and CDR2 YDEGEE. Deletions cut 4 bases from V and 5 bases from J, with 12 bases between. The CDR3 totals 13 residues. CDR3 sequence reads: CASSIIHKTEAFF. CDR3 nucleotide sequence: TGTGCCAGCAGCATAATACACAAAACTGAAGCTTTCTTT.

V gene TRBV6-5 combines with J gene TRBJ2-7; weak D call: TRBD1 (6 bases). Germline CDR1 is MNHEY and CDR2 is SVGAGI. This CDR3 is built from 14 residues. The germline V and J ends were trimmed by 4 bases and 6 bases, with 16 bases remaining between them. CDR3 nucleotide sequence: TGTGCCAGCAGTTTAAGGGCAGGGGTTGGCGAGCAGTACTTC. This gives the protein CASSLRAGVGEQYF.